The source of this T cell receptor beta chain is a study of beta chain features in type 1 diabetes. This clone was seen repeatedly, ten times or more. The junction departs from germline at one end; a sequencing error may be responsible. The CDR3 covers 12 residues. Germline lookup yields CDR1 LGHNA and CDR2 YNFKEQ. Each of the sorted populations had a purity greater than 95%. cDNA synthesis used the whole RNA isolate, giving expressed TCRB sequences. Profiling relied on immunoSEQ multiplex PCR, and the TCRdb table lists in-frame clones only, not all of them. The data show over 150,000 clones, under 9.5% seen once.

The sequenced sample was central memory CD4+ T cells from blood. The chain joins TRBV4-2 to TRBJ2-5; possible D gene TRBD2, 6 bases. The source of this sequence is a man aged 18 to 30 in good health. The CDR3 spells CASRQAGETQYF. In DNA form, the CDR3 reads TGTGCCAGCAGGCAAGCGGGAGAGACCCAGTACTTC.